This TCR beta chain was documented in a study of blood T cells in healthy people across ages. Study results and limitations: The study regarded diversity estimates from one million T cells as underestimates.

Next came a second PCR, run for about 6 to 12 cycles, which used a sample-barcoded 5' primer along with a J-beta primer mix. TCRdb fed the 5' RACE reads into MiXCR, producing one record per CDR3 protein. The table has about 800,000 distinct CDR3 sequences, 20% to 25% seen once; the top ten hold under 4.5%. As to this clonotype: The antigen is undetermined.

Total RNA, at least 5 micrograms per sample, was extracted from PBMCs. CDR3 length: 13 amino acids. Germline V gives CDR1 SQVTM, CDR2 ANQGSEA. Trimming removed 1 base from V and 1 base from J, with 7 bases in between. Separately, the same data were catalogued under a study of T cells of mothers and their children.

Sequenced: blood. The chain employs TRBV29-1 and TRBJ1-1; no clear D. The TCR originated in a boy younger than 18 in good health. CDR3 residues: CSVEGVGNTEAFF. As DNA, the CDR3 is TGCAGCGTTGAAGGTGTGGGGAACACTGAAGCTTTCTTT.